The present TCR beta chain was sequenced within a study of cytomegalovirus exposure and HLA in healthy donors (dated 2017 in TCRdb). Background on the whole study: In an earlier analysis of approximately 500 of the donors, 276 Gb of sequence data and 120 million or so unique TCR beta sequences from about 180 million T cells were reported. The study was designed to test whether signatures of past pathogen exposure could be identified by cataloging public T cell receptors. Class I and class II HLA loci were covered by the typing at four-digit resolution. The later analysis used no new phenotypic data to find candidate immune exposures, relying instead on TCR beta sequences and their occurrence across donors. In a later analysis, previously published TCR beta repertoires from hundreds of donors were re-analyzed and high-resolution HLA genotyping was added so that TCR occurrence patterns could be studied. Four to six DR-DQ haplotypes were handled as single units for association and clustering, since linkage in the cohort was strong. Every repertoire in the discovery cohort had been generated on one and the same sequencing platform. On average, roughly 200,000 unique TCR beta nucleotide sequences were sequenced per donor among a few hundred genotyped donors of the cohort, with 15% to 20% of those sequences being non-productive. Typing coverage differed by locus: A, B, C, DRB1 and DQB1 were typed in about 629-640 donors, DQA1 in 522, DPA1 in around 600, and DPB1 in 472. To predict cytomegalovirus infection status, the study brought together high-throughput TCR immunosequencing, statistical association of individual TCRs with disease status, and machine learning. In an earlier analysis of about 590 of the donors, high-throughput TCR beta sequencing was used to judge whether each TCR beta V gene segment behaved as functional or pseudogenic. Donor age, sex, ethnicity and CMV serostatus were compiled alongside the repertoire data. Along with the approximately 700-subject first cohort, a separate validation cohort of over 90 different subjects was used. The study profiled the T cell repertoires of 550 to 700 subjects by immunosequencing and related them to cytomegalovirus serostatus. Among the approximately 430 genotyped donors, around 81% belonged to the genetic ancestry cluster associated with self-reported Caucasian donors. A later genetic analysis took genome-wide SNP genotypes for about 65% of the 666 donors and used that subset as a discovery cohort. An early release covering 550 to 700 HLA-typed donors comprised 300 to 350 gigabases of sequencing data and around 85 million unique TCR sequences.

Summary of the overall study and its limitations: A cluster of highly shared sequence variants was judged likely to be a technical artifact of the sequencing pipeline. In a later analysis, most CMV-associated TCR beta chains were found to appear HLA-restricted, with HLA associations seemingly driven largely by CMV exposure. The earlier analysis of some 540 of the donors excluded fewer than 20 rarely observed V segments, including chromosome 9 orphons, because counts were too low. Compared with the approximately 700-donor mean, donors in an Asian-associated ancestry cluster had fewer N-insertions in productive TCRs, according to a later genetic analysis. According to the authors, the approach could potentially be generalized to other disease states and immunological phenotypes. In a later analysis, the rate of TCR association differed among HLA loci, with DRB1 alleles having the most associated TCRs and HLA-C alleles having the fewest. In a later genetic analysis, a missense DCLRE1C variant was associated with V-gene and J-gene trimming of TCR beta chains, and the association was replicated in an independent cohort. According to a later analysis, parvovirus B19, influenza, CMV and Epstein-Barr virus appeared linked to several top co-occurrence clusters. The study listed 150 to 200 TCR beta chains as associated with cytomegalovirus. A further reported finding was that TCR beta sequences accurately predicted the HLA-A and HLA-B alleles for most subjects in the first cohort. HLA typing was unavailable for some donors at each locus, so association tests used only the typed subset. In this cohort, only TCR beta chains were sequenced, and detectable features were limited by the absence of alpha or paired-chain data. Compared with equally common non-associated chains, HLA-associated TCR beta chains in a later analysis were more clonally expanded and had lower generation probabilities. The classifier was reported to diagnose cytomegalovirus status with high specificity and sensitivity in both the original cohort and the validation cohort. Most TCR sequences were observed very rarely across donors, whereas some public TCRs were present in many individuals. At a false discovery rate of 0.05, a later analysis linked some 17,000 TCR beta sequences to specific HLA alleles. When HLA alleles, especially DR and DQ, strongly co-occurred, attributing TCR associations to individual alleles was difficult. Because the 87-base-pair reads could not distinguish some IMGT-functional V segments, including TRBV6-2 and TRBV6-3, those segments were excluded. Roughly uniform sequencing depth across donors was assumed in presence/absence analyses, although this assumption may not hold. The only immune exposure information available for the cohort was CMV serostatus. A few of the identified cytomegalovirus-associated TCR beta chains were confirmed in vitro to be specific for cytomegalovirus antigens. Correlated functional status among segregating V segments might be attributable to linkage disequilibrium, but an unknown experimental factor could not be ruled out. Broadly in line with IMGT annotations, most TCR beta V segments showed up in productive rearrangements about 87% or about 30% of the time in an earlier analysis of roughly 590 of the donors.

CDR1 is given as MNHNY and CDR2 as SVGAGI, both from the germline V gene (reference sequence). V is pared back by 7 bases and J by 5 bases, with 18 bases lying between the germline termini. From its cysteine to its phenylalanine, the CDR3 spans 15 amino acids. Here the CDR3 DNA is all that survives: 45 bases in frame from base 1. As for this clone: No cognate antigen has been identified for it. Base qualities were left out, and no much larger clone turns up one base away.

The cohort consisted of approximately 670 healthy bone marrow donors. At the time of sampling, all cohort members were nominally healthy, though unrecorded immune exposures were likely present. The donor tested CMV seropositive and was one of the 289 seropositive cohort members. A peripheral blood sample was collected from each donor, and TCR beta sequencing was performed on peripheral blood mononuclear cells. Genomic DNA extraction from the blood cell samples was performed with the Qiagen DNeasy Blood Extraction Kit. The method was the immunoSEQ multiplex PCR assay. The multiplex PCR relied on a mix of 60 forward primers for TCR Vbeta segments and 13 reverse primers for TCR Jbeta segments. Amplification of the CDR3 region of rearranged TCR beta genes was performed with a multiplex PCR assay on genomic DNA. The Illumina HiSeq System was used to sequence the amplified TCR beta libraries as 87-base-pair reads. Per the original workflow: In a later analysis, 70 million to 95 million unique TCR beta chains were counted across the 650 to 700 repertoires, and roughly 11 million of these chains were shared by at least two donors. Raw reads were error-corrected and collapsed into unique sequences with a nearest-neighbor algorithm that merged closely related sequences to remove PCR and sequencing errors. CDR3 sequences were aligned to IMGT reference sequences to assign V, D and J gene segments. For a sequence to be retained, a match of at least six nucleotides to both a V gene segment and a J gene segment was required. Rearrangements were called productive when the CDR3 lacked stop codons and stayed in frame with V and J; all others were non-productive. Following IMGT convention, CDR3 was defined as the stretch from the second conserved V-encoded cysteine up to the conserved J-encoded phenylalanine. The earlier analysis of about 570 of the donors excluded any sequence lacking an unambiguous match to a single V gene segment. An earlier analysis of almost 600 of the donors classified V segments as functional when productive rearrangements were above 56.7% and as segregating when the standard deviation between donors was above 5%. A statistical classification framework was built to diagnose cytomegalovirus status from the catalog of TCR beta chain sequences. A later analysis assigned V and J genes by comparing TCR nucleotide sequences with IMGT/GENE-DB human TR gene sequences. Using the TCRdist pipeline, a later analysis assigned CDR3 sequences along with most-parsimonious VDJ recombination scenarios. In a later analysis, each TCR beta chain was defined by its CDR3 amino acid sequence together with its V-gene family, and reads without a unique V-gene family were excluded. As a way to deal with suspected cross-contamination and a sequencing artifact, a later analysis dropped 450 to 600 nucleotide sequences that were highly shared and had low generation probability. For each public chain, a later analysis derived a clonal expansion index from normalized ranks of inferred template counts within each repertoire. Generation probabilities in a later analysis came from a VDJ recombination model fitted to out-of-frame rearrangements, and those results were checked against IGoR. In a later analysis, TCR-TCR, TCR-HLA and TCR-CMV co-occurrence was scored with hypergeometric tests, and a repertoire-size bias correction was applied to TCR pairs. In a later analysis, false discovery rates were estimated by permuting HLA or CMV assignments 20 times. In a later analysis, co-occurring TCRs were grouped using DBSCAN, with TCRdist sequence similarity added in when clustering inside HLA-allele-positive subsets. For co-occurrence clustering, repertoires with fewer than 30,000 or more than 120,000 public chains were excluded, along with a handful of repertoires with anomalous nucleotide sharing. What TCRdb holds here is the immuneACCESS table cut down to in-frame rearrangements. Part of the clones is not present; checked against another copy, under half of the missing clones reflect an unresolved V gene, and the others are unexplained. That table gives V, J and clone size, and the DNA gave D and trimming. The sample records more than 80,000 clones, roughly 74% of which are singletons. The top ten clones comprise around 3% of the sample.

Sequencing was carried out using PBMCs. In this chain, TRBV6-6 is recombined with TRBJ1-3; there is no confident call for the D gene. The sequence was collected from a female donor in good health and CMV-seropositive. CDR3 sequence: CASTPSRQERNTIYF. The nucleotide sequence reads TGTGCCAGCACCCCATCCCGCCAGGAACGAAACACCATATATTTT.